This T cell receptor beta chain was documented in a study of blood T cells in healthy people across ages. Study details: About one barcoded beta molecule per two T cells came from capture by template switching. Notes on the study in general: Per million T cells, TCR beta diversity dropped about linearly as age rose.

Per sample, a minimum of 6 million PBMCs were isolated. Total RNA, at least 5.5 micrograms per sample, was extracted from PBMCs. The CDR3 loop spans 12 amino acids. Looked up from germline, CDR1 is SQVTM and CDR2 is ANQGSEA. Trimming removed 3 bases from V and 10 bases from J; junction bases left unmatched: 3. With a J-beta primer mix and a sample-barcoded 5' primer, a second PCR ran about 6 to 11 cycles. TCRdb reprocessed the 5' RACE reads with MiXCR, giving one entry per CDR3 protein. The data hold 800,000 to 900,000 distinct CDR3 sequences, with roughly 60% observed a single time. Details on this clonotype: As yet, its antigen is unknown.

This chain joins TRBV29-1 and TRBJ2-1; 10 bases are shared with TRBD2. The sample taken for sequencing was blood. The receptor's source is a man younger than 45 in good health. The CDR3 coding sequence is TGCAGCGTTGAGAGTAGCGGGAGGGAGCAGTTCTTC. Protein: CSVESSGREQFF.